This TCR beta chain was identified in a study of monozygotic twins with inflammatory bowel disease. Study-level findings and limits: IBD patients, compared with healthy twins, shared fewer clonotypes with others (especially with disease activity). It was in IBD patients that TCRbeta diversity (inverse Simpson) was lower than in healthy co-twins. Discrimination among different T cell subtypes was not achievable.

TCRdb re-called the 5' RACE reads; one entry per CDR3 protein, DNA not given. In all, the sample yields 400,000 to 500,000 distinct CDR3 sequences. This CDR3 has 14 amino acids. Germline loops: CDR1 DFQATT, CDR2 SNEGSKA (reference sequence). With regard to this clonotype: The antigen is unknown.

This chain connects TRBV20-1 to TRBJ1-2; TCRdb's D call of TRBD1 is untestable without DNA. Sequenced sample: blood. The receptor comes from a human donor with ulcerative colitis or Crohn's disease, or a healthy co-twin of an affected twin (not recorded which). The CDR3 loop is CSALTGLEGYGYTF.